This T cell receptor beta chain derives from a study of post-analysis software for immune sequencing data (dated by TCRdb to between 2014 and 2017). Background for the entire study: Recorded disease courses included relapsing-remitting, secondary progressive and progressive-relapsing multiple sclerosis, with some patients lacking subtype annotation. A subset of samples was prepared in parallel using single-end sample barcoding, then pooled and co-amplified after Illumina adapter ligation. The patient repertoires were compared against more than 10 previously published healthy control repertoires obtained from donors aged roughly 6 to 26 years. Study-wide findings and limitations: Patients showed significantly higher frequencies than controls for several TRBV segments, among them TRBV5-6, TRBV5-1 and TRBV20-1. Direct clustering with F measure showed strong co-clustering of samples prepared in the same batch, prompting a batch-effect correction. Multiple sclerosis patients had significantly lower normalized Chao1 diversity than controls, a result that suggests substantial peripheral T-cell clonal expansion. The multiple sclerosis patient group was slightly younger than the control group.

To demonstrate the VDJtools post-analysis software, the study profiled TCR beta repertoires from the peripheral blood of about a dozen young patients with multiple sclerosis. The multiple sclerosis patients were children and adolescents between roughly 6 and 17 years of age. The V end gives up 5 bases and the J end 0 bases, leaving 10 bases in the junction not matched to a gene. Reading from cysteine to phenylalanine, the CDR3 counts 18 amino acids. The CDR3 DNA has 54 bases and is translated from base 1. The germline V gene specifies SGHVS as CDR1 and FQNEAQ as CDR2. For this clonotype: The clone's antigen remains unknown. Qualities for individual bases were not recorded, and no much larger clone is one base off.

Libraries were constructed by PCR. Sequencing was carried out with an Illumina HiSeq 2500. Unique molecular identifiers were incorporated into TCR beta cDNA libraries to reduce PCR and sequencing biases. Some 500,000 cDNA molecules were obtained for every 1 to 10 million input T cells, so each molecule roughly corresponded to one T cell. The same protocol used for the earlier healthy control dataset was applied to prepare and sequence the patient libraries. Samples belonging to the same batch were prepared together, multiplexed and sequenced on a shared HiSeq lane. In the paper's pipeline: MIGEC was used to process the raw barcoded reads, and molecular identifier groups with only a single read were discarded before consensus assembly and CDR3 extraction. Clonotype tables were post-analysed with VDJtools, normalizing diversity by down-sampling all datasets to the smallest sample size. To correct batch-related cross-sample contamination, repertoire overlap clustering matched CDR3 amino acid sequences but not nucleotide sequences. TCRdb trimmed public reads at Q25 via fastp, called clones via MiXCR and kept in-frame beta chains. Identical CDR3 protein sequences are pooled into one entry, listed with their most common genes and DNA. V and J calls and clone size were set by TCRdb, not the authors. The sample table contains a few hundred thousand distinct CDR3 sequences; only one count was recorded for around a third of them. Together, the top ten hold about an eighth of the sample.

The chain employs TRBV7-8 and TRBJ2-6, with TRBD1 identical over 7 junction bases. The sequence came from a girl aged 5 to 17 with multiple sclerosis. Source material: blood. The encoded CDR3 is CASSPGQRGYSGANVLTF. The nucleotides are TGTGCCAGCAGCCCGGGACAGCGCGGGTACTCTGGGGCCAACGTCCTGACTTTC.